These 20 T cell receptor beta chains were all obtained from the same sample, sequenced in a study of molecular identifiers for immune sequencing clone quantification. TCRdb reprocessed the PCR reads via MiXCR and lists one record per CDR3 protein. Of 460,000 or so distinct CDR3 sequences listed, around 21% were seen once; the top ten hold 0.7% to 1%. Material for sequencing was naive CD8+ T cells from blood, with Jurkat cell RNA spiked in. The sample's subset: FACS-sorted CD8+CD4-CCR7+CD45RA+ naive T cells. The receptors shown here come from a human donor in good health. Some libraries in this study had Jurkat cell RNA spiked in.

The chain couples TRBV7-9 to TRBJ2-7, with D perhaps TRBD2 (5 bases). Germline V gene sequence: CDR1 SEHNR, CDR2 FQNEAQ (reference sequence). The CDR3 is made up of 13 amino acids. Trimming cost V 3 bases and J 6 bases, with 12 bases left between them. In DNA, the CDR3 is TGTGCCAGCAGCTTGGAGACTAATCTCGAGCAGTACTTC. Its protein is CASSLETNLEQYF.

This clonotype was seen many times. The chain is built from TRBV7-2 and TRBJ2-3; D unclear. The CDR3 contains 14 residues. V was shortened by 2 bases and J by 2 bases, with 8 bases between the two germline ends. Germline CDR1 reads SGHTA; CDR2 reads FQGNSA. The DNA for the CDR3 is TGTGCCAGCAGCTTATTTCTGCTCACAGATACGCAGTATTTT. Translation gives CASSLFLLTDTQYF.

This clonotype has just a few counts. The chain joins TRBV5-1 to TRBJ2-2, with D hard to call. Germline V CDR1 and CDR2: SGHRS, YFSETQ. The CDR3 covers 14 residues. Between the trimmed V and J ends, which lost 0 bases and 3 bases, there was a span of 6 bases. The CDR3 DNA follows: TGCGCCAGCAGCTTGGAAACTTACACCGGGGAGCTGTTTTTT. Amino acid sequence: CASSLETYTGELFF.

This clonotype was detected many times. The rearrangement joins TRBV20-1 to TRBJ2-2, with D tentatively TRBD1 (5 bases). There are 15 residues in the CDR3. From germline, CDR1 is DFQATT and CDR2 SNEGSKA (reference sequence). V dropped 6 bases and J dropped 0 bases, with 14 bases sitting between them. The CDR3 loop reads CSAERQFANTGELFF. For the CDR3, the DNA is TGCAGTGCGGAGAGACAGTTCGCGAACACCGGGGAGCTGTTTTTT.

This clonotype was detected many times. The chain couples TRBV4-3 to TRBJ2-3, with unresolved D. The CDR3 runs 15 residues. V lost 1 base, J lost 6 bases, and 14 bases lay in between. The germline gives CDR1 LGHNA, CDR2 YSLEER. CDR3 nucleotide sequence: TGCGCCAGCAGCCAAGTGGTTGGGGTGACGGATACGCAGTATTTT. Protein sequence: CASSQVVGVTDTQYF.

This clonotype was detected ten times or more. The chain recombines TRBV4-1 with TRBJ2-3; D remains ambiguous. The germline gives CDR1 MGHRA, CDR2 YSYEKL. V dropped 4 bases and J dropped 6 bases, with 11 bases sitting between them. This CDR3 contains 13 residues. As DNA, the CDR3 is TGCGCCAGCAGCCTCGTCCTTGCGGATACGCAGTATTTT. Amino acids: CASSLVLADTQYF.

This clonotype was seen ten or more times. This chain joins TRBV6-5 and TRBJ1-6; no clear D. The CDR3 has 13 residues. The V and J ends lost 0 bases and 6 bases respectively, with 3 bases between them. Germline loops: CDR1 MNHEY, CDR2 SVGAGI. Here the CDR3 DNA reads TGTGCCAGCAGTTACTCTGTTAATTCACCCCTCCACTTT. Its translation is CASSYSVNSPLHF.

This clonotype was recorded at least ten times. The gene calls are TRBV20-1 and TRBJ2-3; 8 bases fit TRBD2. CDR1 is DFQATT and CDR2 is SNEGSKA in the germline V gene (reference sequence). The CDR3 loop spans 15 amino acids. V shed 6 bases, J shed 2 bases, and the junction held 10 bases outside the gene matches. The CDR3 loop reads CSARGLARFTDTQYF. The CDR3, as DNA: TGCAGTGCACGCGGACTAGCCCGTTTCACAGATACGCAGTATTTT.

Ten or more counts support this clonotype. The chain carries TRBV28 and TRBJ1-4; D not resolved. Germline CDR1 MDHEN, CDR2 SYDVKM. The length of the CDR3 is 8 residues. The DNA of the CDR3 is TGTGTACTTGAAAAACTGTTTTTT. This sequence encodes CVLEKLFF. The variable domain in full, completed from reference TRBV28 and TRBJ1-4, reads DVKVTQSSRYLVKRTGEKVFLECVQDMDHENMFWYRQDPGLGLRLIYFSYDVKMKEKGDIPEGYSVSREKKERFSLILESASTNQTSMYLCVLEKLFFGSGTQLSVL.

The J gene is TRBJ1-5, the V gene TRBV6-2 or TRBV6-3; D not certain. The CDR3 spans 12 residues. V was shortened by 0 bases and J by 7 bases, with 4 bases between the two germline ends. Looked up from germline, CDR1 is MNHEY and CDR2 is SVGEGT. The CDR3, as DNA: TGTGCCAGCAGTTACTCTAAGCAGCCCCAGCATTTT. Translating it yields CASSYSKQPQHF.

The sample holds many counts of this clonotype. The chain couples TRBV24-1 to TRBJ2-5; D unclear. The germline V gene has CDR1 KGHDR and CDR2 SFDVKD. The length of the CDR3 is 13 residues. The ends were cut back, 7 bases at V and 3 bases at J, with 11 bases in the middle. Written as DNA, the CDR3 is TGTGCCACCAGCGACTTCAACGAAGAGACCCAGTACTTC. As protein: CATSDFNEETQYF.

This clonotype was observed a few times. The V call is TRBV27, the J call TRBJ2-7; 9 bases agree with TRBD1. J was trimmed by 3 bases and V by 6 bases; bases with no gene match: 6. This CDR3 comprises 14 residues. Germline V CDR1 and CDR2: MNHEY, SMNVEV (reference sequence). DNA for the CDR3: TGTGCCAGCAGCCCACAGGGGGCAAACTACGAGCAGTACTTC. This encodes CASSPQGANYEQYF.

This sequence joins TRBV7-9 and TRBJ2-1; D is unclear. This CDR3 has 16 amino acids. V lost 5 bases to trimming and J lost 0 bases, with 14 bases between them. Germline-derived CDR1 and CDR2 are SEHNR and FQNEAQ (reference sequence). The CDR3 DNA is TGTGCCAGCAGCCAAACTCGGGCGTCCTCCTACAATGAGCAGTTCTTC. Amino acids: CASSQTRASSYNEQFF.

This clonotype was found a few times. This chain links TRBV28 with TRBJ2-3; 11 nucleotides agree with TRBD2. Per the germline V gene, CDR1 is MDHEN and CDR2 is SYDVKM. The length of the CDR3 is 16 residues. V dropped 3 bases and J dropped 11; count of bases not matched to a gene: 13. The CDR3 spells CASSLRLAGRIGGQYF. CDR3 nucleotides: TGTGCCAGCAGTTTGCGACTAGCGGGACGCATCGGGGGGCAGTATTTT.

About this clonotype itself: A much larger clone lies a single base off, so this may be a read error. This chain uses TRBV29-1 with TRBJ2-3; a weak D match, TRBD2 (6 bases). Germline-derived CDR1 and CDR2 are SQVTM and ANQGSEA. The CDR3 has 12 amino acids. V was shortened by 7 bases and J by 4 bases, with 12 bases between the two germline ends. The CDR3 DNA is TGCAGCGCCAGGACTATCCCAGATACGCAGTATTTT. Translated: CSARTIPDTQYF.

This clonotype was found many times. The V and J genes are TRBV20-1 and TRBJ2-2; tentatively, D is TRBD1 (5 bases). The CDR3 has 14 amino acids. Germline lookup yields CDR1 DFQATT and CDR2 SNEGSKA (reference sequence). V gave up 0 bases and J gave up 4 bases, with 9 bases separating them. CDR3 bases: TGCAGTGCTAGAGATCGTAGGGGCACCGGGGAGCTGTTTTTT. Translation: CSARDRRGTGELFF.

As for this clonotype: A much larger clone sits a single nucleotide away, making a read error possible. The chain has TRBV7-9 and TRBJ2-2; the D gene is possibly TRBD1 (6 bases). The CDR3 runs to 16 residues. V was cut by 1 base and J by 3 bases, with 12 bases left in between. From germline, CDR1 is SEHNR and CDR2 FQNEAQ (reference sequence). The CDR3 sequence: CASSLGTGRDTGELFF. In DNA form, the CDR3 reads TGTGCCAGCAGCTTAGGAACAGGGCGTGACACCGGGGAGCTGTTTTTT. The variable domain in full, completed from reference TRBV7-9 and TRBJ2-2, reads DTGVSQNPRHKITKRGQNVTFRCDPISEHNRLYWYRQTLGQGPEFLTYFQNEAQLEKSRLLSDRFSAERPKGSFSTLEIQRTEQGDSAMYLCASSLGTGRDTGELFFGEGSRLTVL.

V and J are TRBV4-1 and TRBJ2-3; D might be TRBD1 or TRBD2, each matching 5 bases. CDR1 and CDR2 (germline): MGHRA, YSYEKL. CDR3 size: 17 residues. The V end was cut by 1 base, the J end by 3 bases, with 17 bases between. CDR3 residues: CASSQAFGALGTDTQYF. The CDR3 DNA reads TGCGCCAGCAGCCAAGCGTTCGGGGCCCTCGGGACAGATACGCAGTATTTT.

Notes on this clonotype: A read error is likely, as this CDR3 ends without the conserved phenylalanine or tryptophan. This chain links TRBV5-3 with TRBJ2-7; possible D gene TRBD1, 6 bases. TRBV5-3 is sorted into the ORF group, with uncertain function. The CDR3 is 14 residues long. This chain's CDR3 is CASSLSDSSYEQYS. In nucleotides, the CDR3 is TGTGCCAGCAGCTTGTCGGACAGCTCCTACGAGCAGTACTCC.

This clonotype was counted ten times or more. This sequence joins TRBV7-2 and TRBJ1-2; D gene unclear. The germline V gene has CDR1 SGHTA and CDR2 FQGNSA. The CDR3 consists of 14 residues. Trimming took 2 bases from V and 2 from J, leaving 9 bases between them. The CDR3 loop reads CASSLNPANYGYTF. CDR3 nucleotide sequence: TGTGCCAGCAGCTTAAATCCAGCCAACTATGGCTACACCTTC.